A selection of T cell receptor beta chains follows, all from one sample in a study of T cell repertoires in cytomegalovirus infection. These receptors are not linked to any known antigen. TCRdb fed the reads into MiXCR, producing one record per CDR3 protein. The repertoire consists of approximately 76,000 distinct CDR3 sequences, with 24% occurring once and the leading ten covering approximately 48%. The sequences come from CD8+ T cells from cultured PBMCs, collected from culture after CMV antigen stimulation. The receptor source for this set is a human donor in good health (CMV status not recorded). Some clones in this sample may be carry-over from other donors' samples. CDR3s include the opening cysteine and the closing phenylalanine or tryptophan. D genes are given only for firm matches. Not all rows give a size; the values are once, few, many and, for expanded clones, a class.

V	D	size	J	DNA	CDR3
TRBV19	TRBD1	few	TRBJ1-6	TGTGCCAGTAGTCCTCGGACAGGGGACCGGGGTTCACCCCTCCACTTT	CASSPRTGDRGSPLHF
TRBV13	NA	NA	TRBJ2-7	TGTGCCAGCAGTCCAGGTTCCGCCCCCGAGCAGTACTTC	CASSPGSAPEQYF
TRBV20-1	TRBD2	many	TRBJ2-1	TGCAGTGCGATCCCGGGACTAGCAAGGACCAATGAGCAGTTCTTC	CSAIPGLARTNEQFF
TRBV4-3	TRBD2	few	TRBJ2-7	TGCGCCAGCAGCCAAGATTCTAGCGGGGAATACGAGCAGTACTTC	CASSQDSSGEYEQYF
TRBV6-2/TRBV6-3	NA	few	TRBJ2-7	TGTGCCAGCAGTTACTTGAATTACGAGCAGTACTTC	CASSYLNYEQYF
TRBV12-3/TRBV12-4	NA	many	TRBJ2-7	TGTGCCAGCAGTTTTCTTGGGCGCCTGCCAACCTACGAGCAGTACTTC	CASSFLGRLPTYEQYF
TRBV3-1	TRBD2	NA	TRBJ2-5	TGTGCCAGCAGCCAAGAGGAAACGGGACTAGGCTTCGGGGAGACCCAGTACTTC	CASSQEETGLGFGETQYF
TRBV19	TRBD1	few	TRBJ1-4	TGTGCCAGTAGACCCCACAGGGGGCCCGGTGAAAAACTGTTTTTT	CASRPHRGPGEKLFF
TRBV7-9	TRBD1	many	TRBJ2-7	TGTGCCAGCAGCCCAGGGGGCCTACAGGGTTCCTACGAGCAGTACTTC	CASSPGGLQGSYEQYF
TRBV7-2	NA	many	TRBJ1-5	TGTGCCAGCAGCCCCCGGCGGGATCAGCCCCAGCATTTT	CASSPRRDQPQHF
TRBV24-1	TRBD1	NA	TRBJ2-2	TGTGCCACCAGTGATTTGAGGACAGGGACCGGGGAGCTGTTTTTT	CATSDLRTGTGELFF
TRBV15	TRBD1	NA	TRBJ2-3	TGTGCCACCAGCAGCGCCACCCCACAGGGGCCCACAGATACGCAGTATTTT	CATSSATPQGPTDTQYF
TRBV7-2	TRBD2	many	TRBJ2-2	TGTGCCAGCAGCTCACTAGCGGGAGGCGGGGAGCTGTTTTTT	CASSSLAGGGELFF
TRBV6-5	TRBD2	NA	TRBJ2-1	TGTGCCAGCAGTTACACCCTAGCGGGAGCGTACAATGAGCAGTTCTTC	CASSYTLAGAYNEQFF
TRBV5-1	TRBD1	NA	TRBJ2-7	TGCGCCAGCAGCAATGACAGGGGGCTAGTTTACGAGCAGTACTTC	CASSNDRGLVYEQYF
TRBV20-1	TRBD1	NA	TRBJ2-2	TGCAGTGCTATTGACAGGGTGAAGGCCGGGGAGCTGTTTTTT	CSAIDRVKAGELFF
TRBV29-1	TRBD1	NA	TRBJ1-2	TGCAGCGTTGAGTGGACAGGGGGCCCTGGTGGCTACACCTTC	CSVEWTGGPGGYTF
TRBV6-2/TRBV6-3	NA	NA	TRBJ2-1	TGTGCCAGCAGTTACCGAGAGCGCGATGAGCAGTTCTTC	CASSYRERDEQFF
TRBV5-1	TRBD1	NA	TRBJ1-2	TGCGCCAGCAGCTCAGGACAGGGTCCCTATGGCTACACCTTC	CASSSGQGPYGYTF
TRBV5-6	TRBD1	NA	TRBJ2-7	TGTGCCAGCATCTTGGGGACAGGGAGATACGAGCAGTACTTC	CASILGTGRYEQYF
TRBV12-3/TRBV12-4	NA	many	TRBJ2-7	TGTGCCAGCAGTTCTGGATTGTACGAGCAGTACTTC	CASSSGLYEQYF
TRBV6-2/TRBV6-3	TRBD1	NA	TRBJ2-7	TGTGCCAGCCAAAATTGGGACAGCTACGAGCAGTACTTC	CASQNWDSYEQYF
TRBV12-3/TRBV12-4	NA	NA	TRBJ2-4	TGTGCCAGCAGCACCGGTAACGGTGGAAGGAGGGCCAAAAACATTCAGTACTTC	CASSTGNGGRRAKNIQYF
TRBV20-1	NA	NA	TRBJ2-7	TGCAGTGCTAGAGATCCCGACGGAAACTACGAGCAGTACTTC	CSARDPDGNYEQYF
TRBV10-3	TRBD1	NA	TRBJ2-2	TGTGCCATCAGTGAGACATCTATCGGGACAGATAACACCGGGGAGCTGTTTTTT	CAISETSIGTDNTGELFF
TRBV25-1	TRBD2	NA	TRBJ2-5	TGTGCCAGCAGTGACGGGGGGGCCCAGTACTTC	CASSDGGAQYF
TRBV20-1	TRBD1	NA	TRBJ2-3	TGCAGTGCTAGAGATTCCAACCTCCGGGACAGGGGACGCACAGATACGCAGTATTTT	CSARDSNLRDRGRTDTQYF
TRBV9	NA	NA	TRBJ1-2	TGTGCCAGCAGCGTAGGGCAGGGAAAGAGCGGCGGCTACACCTTC	CASSVGQGKSGGYTF
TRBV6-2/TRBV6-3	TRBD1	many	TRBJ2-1	TGTGCCAGCAGTCCTCAGAGGGGGCCCTACAATGAGCAGTTCTTC	CASSPQRGPYNEQFF